This T cell receptor beta chain was sequenced for a study of regulatory T cells in long-lasting Graves disease. In the study overall: Patients met the persistent Graves' disease definition after over 5 years of antithyroid drugs with positive TSH receptor antibodies.

The time point here: persistent/refractory GD, antithyroid drugs over 5 years with positive TRAb. PBMC-derived RNA was used for the TCR library. Patients were enrolled at an endocrinology department in Xi'an, China. EDTA tubes were used for drawing about 9 milliliters of peripheral blood. Trimming took 8 bases from V and 5 from J, leaving 15 bases between them. The CDR3 is 14 amino acids. Germline CDR1 reads MDHEN; CDR2 reads SYDVKM. Study results and limitations: TRBV28 was favored in persistent disease, as were TRBJ1-2 and TRBJ2-5.

There are many counts of this clonotype. The antigen is unknown. The TCR beta library used iRepertoire HTBI primers with Arm-PCR amplification of CDR3. TCRdb reprocessed the multiplex PCR reads with MiXCR, giving one entry per CDR3 protein. Among over 450,000 distinct CDR3 sequences listed, about a fifth were seen once. The material sequenced was peripheral blood mononuclear cells (PBMCs), taken when the disease was refractory, from a patient treated with antithyroid drugs. This receptor was taken from a female donor with Graves disease. This chain uses TRBV28 with TRBJ2-2; D unresolved. The CDR3 DNA reads TGTGCCAGCCGCGGACCTATGTGGACCGGGGAGCTGTTTTTT. Translating gives CASRGPMWTGELFF.